The TCR beta chain described here comes from a study of T cell changes during pregnancy in multiple sclerosis. TCRdb's copy holds only in-frame clones and misses some; the assay was immunoSEQ multiplex PCR. Here the sample spans 70,000 to 75,000 clones, over 80% being singletons. Germline V gene lookup returns CDR1 MNHEY and CDR2 SMNVEV (reference sequence). V gave up 5 bases and J gave up 4 bases; unmatched junction bases: 7. There are 17 residues in the CDR3. This TCR came from a female donor with multiple sclerosis, enrolled in a pregnancy study. The starting material was peripheral blood, obtained before pregnancy. The V call is TRBV27, the J call TRBJ2-2; 13 bases align to TRBD2. This CDR3 reads CASSPGTSGKITGELFF. The CDR3 nucleotides are TGTGCCAGCAGTCCCGGGACTAGCGGGAAAATCACCGGGGAGCTGTTTTTT.